This T cell receptor (beta chain) derives from a study of blood T cell repertoires in COVID-19. Using immunoSEQ multiplex PCR, the repertoire was profiled, and TCRdb retains in-frame clones only, with some absent. The table has about 370,000 clones, approximately 90% seen once. The CDR3 has 14 amino acids. V dropped 2 bases and J dropped 6; count of bases not matched to a gene: 1. Germline lookup yields CDR1 MDHEN and CDR2 SYDVKM. The receptor was isolated from a man aged 18 to 29 who had recovered from COVID-19. V gene TRBV28 combines with J gene TRBJ1-5, with TRBD1 matching over 10 bases. The sequenced material came from PBMCs or T cells enriched from blood (not recorded which). CDR3 in amino acids: CASSLGTGVQPQHF. For the CDR3, the DNA is TGTGCCAGCAGTTTAGGGACAGGGGTTCAGCCCCAGCATTTT.